This is a list of T cell receptor beta chains from one sample in a study of graft-versus-host responses after intestinal transplantation. These receptors lack a known antigen. Profiling relied on immunoSEQ multiplex PCR, and the TCRdb table lists in-frame clones only, not all of them. The data contain about 82,000 clones, 75% to 95% of them singletons. The sequencing here drew on unstimulated CD4+ T cells sorted from spleen or lymph node cells, taken before transplant. These receptors all come from a human donor who was the organ donor for an intestinal transplant. CDR3s include the opening cysteine and the closing phenylalanine or tryptophan. Fields, in order: V gene, CDR3 protein.

>TRBV5-1
CASRKQGATEAFF
>TRBV7-6
CASSLGGQWAPYGYTF
>TRBV13
CASSLNKLIQFF
>TRBV6-5
CASSYDTNTGELFF
>TRBV19
CASSPDSGRETQYF
>TRBV4-1
CASSQDQGRSSYEQYF
>TRBV6-6
CASSYWDRGDQPQHF
>TRBV2
CASMPRLRGSFSNQPQHF
>TRBV19
CASSNPGQGGETQYF
>TRBV7-2
CASSLGGGIGQPQHF
>TRBV6-5
CASSYSKGVEQYF
>TRBV28
CASSLGLAGVGTGELFF
>TRBV9
CASSVVTGWGYTF
>TRBV18
CASSRDIYEKLFF
>TRBV11-3
CASSSSGDTQYF
>TRBV18
CASSPGQGANYGYTF
>TRBV10-3
CAISETQRGGRNEQFF
>TRBV18
CASSPSVQETQYF
>TRBV12-5
CASAERPGSLQPQHF
>TRBV4-2
CASSQDKNQPQHF
>TRBV28
CASSSRGGGEQFF
>TRBV19
CASSSTSGSPYNEQFF
>TRBV19
CARPPRPLAGAEEGETQYF
>TRBV5-6
CASSLQGAGGSNQPQHF
>TRBV19
CASSGWRVNHLNSPLHF
>TRBV7-6
CASSLAYGTSGYNEQFF
>TRBV7-9
CASSSIPAGVAHEQFF
>TRBV25-1
CASSDLKIGVIEQFF
>TRBV28
CASSFQDRRQQYF
>TRBV2
CASRQAGGSKNIQYF
>TRBV11-3
CASSLGGLETQYF
>TRBV10-3
CAISPLDSGYTF
>TRBV28
CASLRDRVIMDTQYF
>TRBV5-1
CASSLAPPSTEAFF
>TRBV7-3
CASSLMGRLAGNYNEQFF
>TRBV30
CAWSVQIQETQYF
>TRBV10-3
CAISESGGLFREQFF
>TRBV2
CASSETSVYSGYTF
>TRBV6-5
CASSPARTGFLDF
>TRBV7-2
CASSLSVGGGYEKLFF
>TRBV11-3
CASSHPRGVMNTEAFF
>TRBV20-1
CSAAGNNEQFF
>TRBV11-2
CASRTRTGTRSNEQFF
>TRBV7-2
CASSLAGTSGSLNYEQYF
>TRBV5-1
CASSLRGRENIQYF
>TRBV18
CASSPMGGSYNEQFF
>TRBV7-3
CASSLWARGTTNEKLFF
>TRBV10-3
CAITTGRDTEAFF
>TRBV5-1
CASSLQREWGTEAFF
>TRBV6-1
CASSLGQGLNQPQHF
>TRBV19
CASSIESIANYGYTF
>TRBV4-1
CASSQVGLAAGELFF
>TRBV18
CASSPVAGVGYNEQFF
>TRBV2
CASRDTPGQGYEQYF
>TRBV18
CASSLNNEQFF
>TRBV29-1
CPSYRVYEQYF
>TRBV6-1
CASSRDRNTIYF
>TRBV19
CASITDRGLQYF
>TRBV27
CASSAHRLAVYNEQFF